The table lists the clone carrying this T cell receptor beta chain with many counts. Its antigen is as yet unknown. This sample was taken from a study of identical twins. The study, taken as a whole, reports: Carriage of fewer insertions was seen in abundant cord blood beta clonotypes, whereas memory repertoires showed none.

Per the germline V gene, CDR1 is DFQATT and CDR2 is SNEGSKA (reference sequence). The CDR3 extends over 13 amino acids. V lost 0 bases, J lost 1 base, and 6 bases lay in between. Each CDR3 protein is one row after TCRdb ran MiXCR on the 5' RACE reads. The data contain about 520,000 distinct CDR3 sequences, around 20% of them singletons. These data also featured in a second study, about T cells expressing NK-cell markers. This second study notes: It was sorted CD3+CD56-NKG2C+, CD3+CD56+NKG2C- and CD3+CD56+NKG2C+ T cells that provided the TCR beta repertoires. Among CD8+ T cells from about six donors, dominant NKG2C+ clonotypes accounted for 1.0-7.0%.

The chain combines TRBV20-1 with TRBJ1-1; D not resolved. The receptor was isolated from a woman younger than 35 in good health. What was sequenced was CD4+ T cells sorted from blood. CDR3 sequence (DNA): TGCAGTGCTAGAGATCCCCCGAACACTGAAGCTTTCTTT. Translated, it gives CSARDPPNTEAFF.